The 13 T cell receptor beta chains reported below all come from one sample, sequenced in a study of shared clonotypes between healthy human individuals. Sequencing was performed with immunoSEQ multiplex PCR; in TCRdb, only in-frame clones are kept and a portion is missing. The sample shows about 2,200,000 clones, about 93% of them seen only once. Naive CD8 populations comprised CD45RO-negative cells positively selected for CCR7, excluding terminally differentiated effector memory CD45RA+ cells. Material: naive CD8+ T cells from PBMCs. Every receptor here comes from a man aged 18-30 years in good health. Some clones in this sample may be carry-over from other donors' samples.

The chain couples TRBV5-5 to TRBJ2-1; possibly TRBD2 for D (6 bases). Trimming stripped 0 bases from V and 4 bases from J, with 20 bases between. The CDR3 covers 18 residues. CDR1 is SGHKS and CDR2 is YYEKEE in the germline V gene (reference sequence). CDR3 in amino acids: CASSLEPRGTRPYNEQFF. In DNA form, the CDR3 reads TGTGCCAGCAGCTTGGAACCCAGAGGGACTCGCCCTTACAATGAGCAGTTCTTC.

CDR3 sequence reads: CASSSHRDTRVGELFF. In nucleotides, the CDR3 is TGTGCCAGCAGTTCTCACCGGGACACAAGGGTCGGGGAGCTGTTTTTT. The V and J genes are TRBV28 and TRBJ2-2, with D possibly TRBD1 on 6 matching bases. Trimming removed 4 bases at V and 7 bases at J, with 19 bases between. The CDR3 spans 16 residues. Germline assignment: CDR1 MDHEN and CDR2 SYDVKM.

The gene calls are TRBV29-1 and TRBJ2-7, with D perhaps being TRBD1 or TRBD2 (5 bases each). V lost 6 bases and J lost 3, with 12 bases in between. Germline V lookup: CDR1 SQVTM, CDR2 ANQGSEA. The CDR3 has 12 residues. DNA of the CDR3: TGCAGCGTGGCCGGGGCAGTCTACGAGCAGTACTTC. Its protein is CSVAGAVYEQYF.

V and J are TRBV9 and TRBJ2-7, with 9 bases aligning to TRBD2. The germline gives CDR1 SGDLS, CDR2 YYNGEE. The CDR3 consists of 17 residues. Trimming cost V 0 bases and J 6 bases; bases outside gene matches: 13. The CDR3 protein is CASSVGGSGSFSSEQYF. The CDR3 DNA sequence: TGTGCCAGCAGCGTAGGGGGTAGCGGGAGCTTTAGTAGCGAGCAGTACTTC.

As concerns this clone: Mismatch with germline at one junction end may stem from a read error. Other DNA sequences of this sample code for an identical CDR3. This chain links TRBV11-3 with TRBJ1-1; 7 bases are a match to TRBD1. Germline V CDR1 and CDR2: SGHNT, YENEEA. This CDR3 region has 12 residues. DNA for the CDR3: TGTGCCAGCAGCTGGAGGGACAGTGAAACTTTCTTT. It translates to CASSWRDSETFF. Full variable domain (rest looked up from reference TRBV11-3 and TRBJ1-1): EAGVVQSPRYKIIEKKQPVAFWCNPISGHNTLYWYLQNLGQGPELLIRYENEEAVDDSQLPKDRFSAERLKGVDSTLKIQPAELGDSAVYLCASSWRDSETFFGQGTRLTVV.

This clone has just a few counts. This chain connects TRBV7-9 to TRBJ2-1; 7 bases are shared with TRBD2. The CDR3 extends over 15 amino acids. CDR1 is SEHNR and CDR2 is FQNEAQ in the germline V gene (reference sequence). V dropped 5 bases and J dropped 2; count of bases not matched to a gene: 6. This chain's CDR3 is CASSPSLAAYNEQFF. DNA of the CDR3: TGTGCCAGCAGCCCCTCGCTAGCGGCCTACAATGAGCAGTTCTTC. The full variable domain, with the rest looked up from reference TRBV7-9 and TRBJ2-1, is DTGVSQNPRHKITKRGQNVTFRCDPISEHNRLYWYRQTLGQGPEFLTYFQNEAQLEKSRLLSDRFSAERPKGSFSTLEIQRTEQGDSAMYLCASSPSLAAYNEQFFGPGTRLTVL.

The chain recombines TRBV13 with TRBJ1-1; D is uncertain. The CDR3 contains 15 residues. Germline values: CDR1 PRHDT, CDR2 FYEKMQ (reference sequence). Trimming removed 0 bases from V and 4 bases from J, with 12 bases in between. The CDR3 loop is CASSLGTSRGTEAFF. As DNA, the CDR3 is TGTGCCAGCAGCTTAGGAACCTCACGGGGCACTGAAGCTTTCTTT.

Comments on this clone: Other nucleotide sequences from this sample produce the same CDR3. V and J are TRBV7-8 and TRBJ2-7; either TRBD1 or TRBD2 may fit D (5 bases each). CDR3 length: 17 residues. CDR1 and CDR2 (germline): SGHVS, FQNEAQ. Deletions cut 5 bases from V and 1 base from J, with 21 bases between. The DNA of the CDR3 is TGTGCCAGCAGCCTAACCTGGACGGGGACCGGATCCTACGAGCAGTACTTC. Translated, it gives CASSLTWTGTGSYEQYF.

The chain combines TRBV9 with TRBJ1-5; 9 positions match TRBD1. Germline V gene lookup returns CDR1 SGDLS and CDR2 YYNGEE. This CDR3 is 15 amino acids long. The V segment lost 4 bases and the J segment 5 bases; nucleotides outside the gene matches: 7. In DNA, the CDR3 is TGTGCCAGCAGCCCCACAGGGGGCGCGGATCAGCCCCAGCATTTT. Translation: CASSPTGGADQPQHF.

Remarks on this clone: Other DNA sequences from this sample encode an identical CDR3 as well. The J gene is TRBJ2-7, the V gene TRBV9; no definite D call. Trimming pared 0 bases from V and 7 bases from J, leaving 14 bases between. Germline V gene data show CDR1 as SGDLS and CDR2 as YYNGEE. CDR3 length equals 14 residues. CDR3 region: CASSVDGGPGEQYF. For the CDR3, the DNA is TGTGCCAGCAGCGTAGACGGCGGCCCTGGGGAGCAGTACTTC.

The rearrangement joins TRBV2 to TRBJ2-4; D perhaps matches TRBD2 (5 bases). Trimming removed 4 bases at V and 0 bases at J, with 13 bases between. The CDR3 totals 16 residues. Looked up from germline, CDR1 is SNHLY and CDR2 is FYNNEI. CDR3 nucleotides: TGTGCCAGCAGTGGCGAAGAGGGCCGAGCCAAAAACATTCAGTACTTC. It yields the protein CASSGEEGRAKNIQYF.

The chain recombines TRBV7-2 with TRBJ2-1; perhaps D is TRBD1 or TRBD2 (6 bases each). The V and J ends lost 2 bases and 6 bases respectively, with 23 bases between them. The CDR3 sequence is 18 residues long. Germline V CDR1 and CDR2: SGHTA, FQGNSA. The CDR3 region is CASSLLSSWGAWGNEQFF. As DNA, the CDR3 is TGTGCCAGCAGCTTATTATCGTCTTGGGGGGCCTGGGGCAATGAGCAGTTCTTC.

The rearrangement uses TRBV4-3 and TRBJ2-7; possibly TRBD2 for D (5 bases). CDR3 length equals 16 residues. V lost 0 bases and J lost 2, with 14 bases in between. CDR1 and CDR2 from the germline V gene are LGHNA and YSLEER. The CDR3 region is CASSQELTDGTYEQYF. In DNA form, the CDR3 reads TGCGCCAGCAGCCAAGAGCTGACGGACGGGACCTACGAGCAGTACTTC.